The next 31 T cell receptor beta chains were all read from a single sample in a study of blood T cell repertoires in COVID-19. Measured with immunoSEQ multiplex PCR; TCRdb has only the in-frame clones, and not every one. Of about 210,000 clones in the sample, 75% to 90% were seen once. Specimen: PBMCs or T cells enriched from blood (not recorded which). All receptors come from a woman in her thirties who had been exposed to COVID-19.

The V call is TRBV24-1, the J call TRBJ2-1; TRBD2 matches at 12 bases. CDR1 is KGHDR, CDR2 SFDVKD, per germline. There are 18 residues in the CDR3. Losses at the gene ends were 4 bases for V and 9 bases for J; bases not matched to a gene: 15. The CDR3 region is CATSDRTLAGGKGSEQFF. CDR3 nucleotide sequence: TGTGCCACCAGTGACCGAACTCTAGCGGGGGGGAAAGGGTCTGAGCAGTTCTTC.

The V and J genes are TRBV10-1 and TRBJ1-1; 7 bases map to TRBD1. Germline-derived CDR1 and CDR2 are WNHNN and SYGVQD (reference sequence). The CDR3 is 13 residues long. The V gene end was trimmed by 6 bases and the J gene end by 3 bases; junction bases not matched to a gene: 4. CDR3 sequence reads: CASRQGLDTEAFF. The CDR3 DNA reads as TGCGCCAGCAGACAGGGGTTGGACACTGAAGCTTTCTTT.

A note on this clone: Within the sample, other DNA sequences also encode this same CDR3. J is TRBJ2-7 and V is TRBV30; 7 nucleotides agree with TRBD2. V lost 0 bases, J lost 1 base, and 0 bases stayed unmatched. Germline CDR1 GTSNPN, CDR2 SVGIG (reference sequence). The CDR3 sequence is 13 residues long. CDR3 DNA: TGTGCCTGGAGTGTAGCGGGGTCCTACGAGCAGTACTTC. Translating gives CAWSVAGSYEQYF.

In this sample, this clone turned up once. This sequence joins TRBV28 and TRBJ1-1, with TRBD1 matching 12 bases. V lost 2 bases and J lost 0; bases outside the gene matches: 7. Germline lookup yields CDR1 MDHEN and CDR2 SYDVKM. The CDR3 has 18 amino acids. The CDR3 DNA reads TGTGCCAGCAGTTTAGATCCGGGACAGGGGGCCCTGAACACTGAAGCTTTCTTT. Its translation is CASSLDPGQGALNTEAFF.

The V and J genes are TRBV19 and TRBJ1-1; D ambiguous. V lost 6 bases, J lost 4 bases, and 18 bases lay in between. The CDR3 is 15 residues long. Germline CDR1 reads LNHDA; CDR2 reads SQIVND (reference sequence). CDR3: CASSAPGFKGTEAFF. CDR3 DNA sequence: TGTGCCAGTAGCGCCCCGGGGTTCAAGGGCACTGAAGCTTTCTTT.

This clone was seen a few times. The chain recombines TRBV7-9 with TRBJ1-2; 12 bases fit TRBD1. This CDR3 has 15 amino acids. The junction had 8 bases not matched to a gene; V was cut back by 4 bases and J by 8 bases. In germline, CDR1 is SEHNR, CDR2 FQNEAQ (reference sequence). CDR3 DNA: TGTGCCAGCAGCTACCCGGGACAGGGGGCGAAGGGCTACACCTTC. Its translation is CASSYPGQGAKGYTF.

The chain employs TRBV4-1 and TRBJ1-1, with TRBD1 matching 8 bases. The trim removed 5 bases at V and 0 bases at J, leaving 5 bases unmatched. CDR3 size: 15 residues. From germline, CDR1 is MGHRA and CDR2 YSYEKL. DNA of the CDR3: TGCGCCAGCAGCTCGTACAGGGGGATGAACACTGAAGCTTTCTTT. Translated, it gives CASSSYRGMNTEAFF.

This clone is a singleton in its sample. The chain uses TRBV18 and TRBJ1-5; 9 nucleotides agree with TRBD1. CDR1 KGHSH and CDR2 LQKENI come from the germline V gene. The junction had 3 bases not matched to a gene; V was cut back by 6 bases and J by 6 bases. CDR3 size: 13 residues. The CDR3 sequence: CASSETGGQPQHF. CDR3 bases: TGTGCCAGCTCCGAGACAGGGGGTCAGCCCCAGCATTTT.

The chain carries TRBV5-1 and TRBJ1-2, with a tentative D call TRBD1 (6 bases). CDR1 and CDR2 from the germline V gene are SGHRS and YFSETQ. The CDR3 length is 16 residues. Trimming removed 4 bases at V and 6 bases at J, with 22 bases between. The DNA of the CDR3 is TGCGCCAGCAGCCGCTCAGGGGTCCCCACCGCGGATGGCTACACCTTC. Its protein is CASSRSGVPTADGYTF.

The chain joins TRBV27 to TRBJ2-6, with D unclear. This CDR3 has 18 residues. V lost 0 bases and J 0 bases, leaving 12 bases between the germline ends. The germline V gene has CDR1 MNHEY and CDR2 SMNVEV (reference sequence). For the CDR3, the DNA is TGTGCCAGCAGTTTATCCCCGCCGAGATCCTCTGGGGCCAACGTCCTGACTTTC. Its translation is CASSLSPPRSSGANVLTF.

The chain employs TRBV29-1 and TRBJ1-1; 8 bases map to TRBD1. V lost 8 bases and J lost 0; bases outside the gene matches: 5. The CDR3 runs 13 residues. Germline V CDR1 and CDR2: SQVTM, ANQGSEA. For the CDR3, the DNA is TGCAGCACAGGACAGGGATTGAACACTGAAGCTTTCTTT. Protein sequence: CSTGQGLNTEAFF.

CDR3 region: CSVQGPYEQYF. CDR3 bases: TGCAGCGTTCAGGGCCCCTACGAGCAGTACTTC. V is TRBV29-1 and J is TRBJ2-7, with a possible D match to TRBD1 (5 bases). Germline V gives CDR1 SQVTM, CDR2 ANQGSEA. The CDR3 totals 11 residues. Between the trimmed V and J ends, which lost 5 bases and 2 bases, there was a span of 7 bases.

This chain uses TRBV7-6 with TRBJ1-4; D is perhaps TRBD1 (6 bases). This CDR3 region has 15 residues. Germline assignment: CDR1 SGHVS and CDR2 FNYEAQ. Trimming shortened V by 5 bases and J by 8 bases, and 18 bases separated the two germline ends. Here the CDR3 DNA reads TGTGCCAGCAGCCCCAGCAATGGAAGGGGGGAAAAACTGTTTTTT. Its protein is CASSPSNGRGEKLFF.

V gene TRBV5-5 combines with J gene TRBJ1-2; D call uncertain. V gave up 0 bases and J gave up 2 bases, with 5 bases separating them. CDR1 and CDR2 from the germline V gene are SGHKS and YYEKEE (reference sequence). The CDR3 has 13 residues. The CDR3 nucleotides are TGTGCCAGCAGCTTGGGTCGGAACTATGGCTACACCTTC. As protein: CASSLGRNYGYTF. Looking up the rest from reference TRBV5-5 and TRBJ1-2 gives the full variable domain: DAGVTQSPTHLIKTRGQQVTLRCSPISGHKSVSWYQQVLGQGPQFIFQYYEKEERGRGNFPDRFSARQFPNYSSELNVNALLLGDSALYLCASSLGRNYGYTFGSGTRLTVV.

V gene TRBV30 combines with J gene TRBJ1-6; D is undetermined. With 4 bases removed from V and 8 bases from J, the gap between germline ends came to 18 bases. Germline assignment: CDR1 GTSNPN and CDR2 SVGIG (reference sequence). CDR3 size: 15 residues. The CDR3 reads CAWTRDSAIYSPLHF. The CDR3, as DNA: TGTGCCTGGACTAGAGACTCCGCGATTTATTCACCCCTCCACTTT.

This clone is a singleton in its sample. The DNA for the CDR3 is TGTGCCAGCAGCCCGTGGGACAGGGGCTTCTTTGGCGAGCAGTACTTC. As protein: CASSPWDRGFFGEQYF. The gene calls are TRBV9 and TRBJ2-7; 10 nucleotides align to TRBD1. CDR3 size: 16 residues. Looked up from germline, CDR1 is SGDLS and CDR2 is YYNGEE. V dropped 4 bases and J dropped 6; count of bases not matched to a gene: 13.

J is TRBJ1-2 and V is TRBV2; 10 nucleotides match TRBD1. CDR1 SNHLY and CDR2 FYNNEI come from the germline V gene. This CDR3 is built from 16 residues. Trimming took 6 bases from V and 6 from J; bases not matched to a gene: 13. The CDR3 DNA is TGTGCCAGCAGCCCCTTCCCCCGACAGGGGGCGAATGGCTACACCTTC. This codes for CASSPFPRQGANGYTF.

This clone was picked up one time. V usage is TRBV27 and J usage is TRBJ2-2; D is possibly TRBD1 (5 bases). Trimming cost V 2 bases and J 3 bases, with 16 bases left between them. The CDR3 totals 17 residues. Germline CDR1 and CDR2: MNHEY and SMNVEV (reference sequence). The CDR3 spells CASSLHTGPWDTGELFF. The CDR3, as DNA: TGTGCCAGCAGTTTACACACAGGTCCCTGGGACACCGGGGAGCTGTTTTTT.

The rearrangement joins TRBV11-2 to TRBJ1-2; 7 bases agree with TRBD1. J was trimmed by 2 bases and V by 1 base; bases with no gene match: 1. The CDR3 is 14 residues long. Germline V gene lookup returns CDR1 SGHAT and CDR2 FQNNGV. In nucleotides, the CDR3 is TGTGCCAGCAGCTTAGGGACAGGCAACTATGGCTACACCTTC. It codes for CASSLGTGNYGYTF.

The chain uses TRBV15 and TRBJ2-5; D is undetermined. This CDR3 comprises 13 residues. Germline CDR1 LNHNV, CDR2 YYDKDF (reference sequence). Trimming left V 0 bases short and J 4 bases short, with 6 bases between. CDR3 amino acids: CATSREPRETQYF. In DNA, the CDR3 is TGTGCCACCAGCAGAGAACCGCGAGAGACCCAGTACTTC.

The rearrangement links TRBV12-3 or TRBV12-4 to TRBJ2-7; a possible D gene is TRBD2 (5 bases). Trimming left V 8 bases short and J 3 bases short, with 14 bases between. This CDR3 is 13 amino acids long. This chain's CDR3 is CASGLSGDYEQYF. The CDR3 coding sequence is TGTGCCAGCGGGCTCAGCGGCGACTACGAGCAGTACTTC.

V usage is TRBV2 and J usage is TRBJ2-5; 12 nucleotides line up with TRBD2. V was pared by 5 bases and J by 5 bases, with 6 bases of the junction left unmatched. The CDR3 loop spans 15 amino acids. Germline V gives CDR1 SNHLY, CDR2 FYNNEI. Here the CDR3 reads CASSRTSGDMETQYF. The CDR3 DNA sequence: TGTGCCAGCAGTAGGACTAGCGGGGACATGGAGACCCAGTACTTC.

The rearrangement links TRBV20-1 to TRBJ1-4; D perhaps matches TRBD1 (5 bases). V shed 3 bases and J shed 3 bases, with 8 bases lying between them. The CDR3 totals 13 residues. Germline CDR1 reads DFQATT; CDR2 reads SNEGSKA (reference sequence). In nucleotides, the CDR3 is TGCAGTGCTAGTCAGGGCTCTAATGAAAAACTGTTTTTT. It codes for CSASQGSNEKLFF.

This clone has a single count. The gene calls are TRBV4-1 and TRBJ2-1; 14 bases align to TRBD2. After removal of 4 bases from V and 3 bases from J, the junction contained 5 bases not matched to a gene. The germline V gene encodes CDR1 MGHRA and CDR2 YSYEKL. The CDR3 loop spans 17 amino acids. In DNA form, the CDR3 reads TGCGCCAGCAGCCCCGGGACTAGCGGGGGACTCTACAATGAGCAGTTCTTC. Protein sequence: CASSPGTSGGLYNEQFF.

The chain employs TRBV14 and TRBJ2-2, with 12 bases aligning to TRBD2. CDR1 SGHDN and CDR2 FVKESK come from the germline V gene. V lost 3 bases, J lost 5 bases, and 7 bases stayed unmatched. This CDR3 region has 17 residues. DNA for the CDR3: TGTGCCAGCAGCCACGGACTAGCGGGGTTGAAAACCGGGGAGCTGTTTTTT. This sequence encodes CASSHGLAGLKTGELFF.

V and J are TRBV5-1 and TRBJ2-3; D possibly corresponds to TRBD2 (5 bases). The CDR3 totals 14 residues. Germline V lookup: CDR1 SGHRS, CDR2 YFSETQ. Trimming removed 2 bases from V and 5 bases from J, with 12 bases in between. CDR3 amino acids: CASSLRTPRDTQYF. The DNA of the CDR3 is TGCGCCAGCAGCTTACGGACTCCCCGAGATACGCAGTATTTT.

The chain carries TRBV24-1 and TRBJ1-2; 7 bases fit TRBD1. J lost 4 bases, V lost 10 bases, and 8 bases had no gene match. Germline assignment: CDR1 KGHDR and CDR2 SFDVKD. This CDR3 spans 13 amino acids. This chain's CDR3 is CATRDSKGYGYTF. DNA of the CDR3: TGTGCCACTCGGGACAGCAAAGGCTATGGCTACACCTTC.

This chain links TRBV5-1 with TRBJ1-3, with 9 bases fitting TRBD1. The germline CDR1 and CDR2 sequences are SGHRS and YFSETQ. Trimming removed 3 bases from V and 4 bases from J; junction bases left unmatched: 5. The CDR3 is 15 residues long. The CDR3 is CASSSQGASGNTIYF. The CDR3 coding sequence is TGCGCCAGCAGCTCACAGGGGGCCTCGGGAAACACCATATATTTT.

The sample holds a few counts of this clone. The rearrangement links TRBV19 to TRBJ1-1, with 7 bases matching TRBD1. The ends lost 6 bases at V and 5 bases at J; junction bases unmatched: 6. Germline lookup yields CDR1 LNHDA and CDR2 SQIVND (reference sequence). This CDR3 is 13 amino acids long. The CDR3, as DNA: TGTGCCAGTAGGAACAGGGGAAGTACTGAAGCTTTCTTT. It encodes CASRNRGSTEAFF.

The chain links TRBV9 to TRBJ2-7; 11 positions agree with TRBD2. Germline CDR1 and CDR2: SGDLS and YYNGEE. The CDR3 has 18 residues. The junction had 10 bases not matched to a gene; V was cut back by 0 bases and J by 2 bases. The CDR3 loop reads CASSVGLAGGHETYEQYF. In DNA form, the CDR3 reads TGTGCCAGCAGCGTAGGGCTAGCGGGGGGCCACGAGACCTACGAGCAGTACTTC.

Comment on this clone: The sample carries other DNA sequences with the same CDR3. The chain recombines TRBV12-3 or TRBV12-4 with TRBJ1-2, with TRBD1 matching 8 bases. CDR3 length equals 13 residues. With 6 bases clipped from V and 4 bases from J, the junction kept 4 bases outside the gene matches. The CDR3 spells CASSQGAGYGYTF. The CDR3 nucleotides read TGTGCCAGCAGCCAGGGGGCTGGCTATGGCTACACCTTC.